By share, the clone carrying this T cell receptor beta chain ranks as medium-sized (0.01 to 0.1%). Its matching antigen is unknown. This sample was taken from a study of cytotoxic CD8 clonotypes in ibrutinib-treated CLL. Looking at the study overall: Response was recorded as partial in some 24 patients and complete in 2; at median about 6 years, approximately 14 remained remitted and approximately twelve had progressed.

Here immunoSEQ multiplex PCR was the method, and the copy in TCRdb shows in-frame clones only, minus some. The sample contains 57,000 or so clones, approximately 50% of which appear only once. The CDR3 extends over 15 amino acids. The V end was cut by 2 bases, the J end by 10 bases, with 17 bases between. Germline lookup yields CDR1 MNHEY and CDR2 SMNVEV (reference sequence). Findings of the study overall: Measured clonality at baseline was greater than in age-matched healthy donors and tracked with circulating CD8+ T-cell counts. Whereas clonality rose at ibrutinib response, it declined toward baseline at progression.

The specimen was PBMCs, collected at disease progression, from a patient treated with ibrutinib. This clonotype was sampled from a human donor with chronic lymphocytic leukemia. The chain joins TRBV27 to TRBJ1-4, with D uncertain. DNA for the CDR3: TGTGCCAGCAGTTTAAGTTCGAGACATGATGGAAAACTGTTTTTT. Translation gives CASSLSSRHDGKLFF.